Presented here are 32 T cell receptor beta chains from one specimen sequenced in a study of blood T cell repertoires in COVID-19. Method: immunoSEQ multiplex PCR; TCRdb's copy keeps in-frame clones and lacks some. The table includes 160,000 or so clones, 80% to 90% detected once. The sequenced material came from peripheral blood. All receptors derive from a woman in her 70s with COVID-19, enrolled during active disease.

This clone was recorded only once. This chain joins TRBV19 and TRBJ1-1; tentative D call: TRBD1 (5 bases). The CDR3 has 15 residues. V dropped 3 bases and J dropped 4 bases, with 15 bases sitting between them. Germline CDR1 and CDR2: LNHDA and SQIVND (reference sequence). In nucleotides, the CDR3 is TGTGCCAGTAGTATGCCGACAGAGGTAGGCACTGAAGCTTTCTTT. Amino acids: CASSMPTEVGTEAFF.

CDR3 protein: CASSFGSYYYNEQFF. The CDR3, as DNA: TGTGCCAGCAGTTTCGGCAGTTACTACTACAATGAGCAGTTCTTC. This chain uses TRBV28 with TRBJ2-1, with D uncertain. This CDR3 is 15 amino acids long. V was pared by 3 bases and J by 3 bases, with 12 bases between. Germline lookup yields CDR1 MDHEN and CDR2 SYDVKM. Complete variable domain (other parts from reference TRBV28 and TRBJ2-1): DVKVTQSSRYLVKRTGEKVFLECVQDMDHENMFWYRQDPGLGLRLIYFSYDVKMKEKGDIPEGYSVSREKKERFSLILESASTNQTSMYLCASSFGSYYYNEQFFGPGTRLTVL.

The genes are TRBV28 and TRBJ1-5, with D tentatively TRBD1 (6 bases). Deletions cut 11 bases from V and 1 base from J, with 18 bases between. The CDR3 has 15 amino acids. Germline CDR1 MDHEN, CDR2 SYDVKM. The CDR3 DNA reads TGTGCCTCCAGTCCACGAGGGGGAAGCAATCAGCCCCAGCATTTT. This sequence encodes CASSPRGGSNQPQHF.

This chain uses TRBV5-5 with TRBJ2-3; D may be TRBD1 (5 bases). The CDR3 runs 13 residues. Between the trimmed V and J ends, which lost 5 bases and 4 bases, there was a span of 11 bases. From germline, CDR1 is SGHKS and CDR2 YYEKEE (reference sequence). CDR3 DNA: TGTGCCAGCAGGGAAGGGGCCCCAGATACGCAGTATTTT. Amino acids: CASREGAPDTQYF.

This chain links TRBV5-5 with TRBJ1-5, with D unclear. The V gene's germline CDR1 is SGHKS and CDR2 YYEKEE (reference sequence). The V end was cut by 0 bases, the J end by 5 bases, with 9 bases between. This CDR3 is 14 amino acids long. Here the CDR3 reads CASSLGGRDQPQHF. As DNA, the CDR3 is TGTGCCAGCAGCTTGGGTGGGAGGGATCAGCCCCAGCATTTT. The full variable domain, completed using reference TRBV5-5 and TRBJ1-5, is DAGVTQSPTHLIKTRGQQVTLRCSPISGHKSVSWYQQVLGQGPQFIFQYYEKEERGRGNFPDRFSARQFPNYSSELNVNALLLGDSALYLCASSLGGRDQPQHFGDGTRLSIL.

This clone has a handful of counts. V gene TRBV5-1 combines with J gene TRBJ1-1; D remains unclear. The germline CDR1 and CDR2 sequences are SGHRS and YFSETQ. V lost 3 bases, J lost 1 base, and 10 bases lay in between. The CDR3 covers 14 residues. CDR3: CASSSGGRNTEAFF. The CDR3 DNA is TGCGCCAGCAGCTCAGGTGGGAGGAACACTGAAGCTTTCTTT.

CDR3 loop: CSASRSSYEAFF. The CDR3 region has the DNA TGCAGTGCTAGTAGGAGTAGCTATGAAGCTTTCTTT. This chain links TRBV20-1 with TRBJ1-1; no reliable D call. Deletions cut 3 bases from V and 7 bases from J, with 12 bases between. The CDR3 is made up of 12 amino acids. Germline loops: CDR1 DFQATT, CDR2 SNEGSKA (reference sequence).

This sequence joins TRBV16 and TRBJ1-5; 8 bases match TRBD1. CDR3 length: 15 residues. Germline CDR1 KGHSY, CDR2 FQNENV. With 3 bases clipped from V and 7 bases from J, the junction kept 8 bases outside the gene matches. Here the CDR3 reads CASSHLDREWQPQHF. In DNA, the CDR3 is TGTGCCAGCAGCCACCTGGACAGGGAGTGGCAGCCCCAGCATTTT.

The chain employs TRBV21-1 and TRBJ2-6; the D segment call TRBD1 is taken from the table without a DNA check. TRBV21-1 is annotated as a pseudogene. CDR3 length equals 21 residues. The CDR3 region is CASESSSGTGGARTGANVLTF. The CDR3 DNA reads TGTGCCAGCGAAAGTTCGAGCGGGACAGGGGGCGCAAGGACTGGGGCCAACGTCCTGACTTTC.

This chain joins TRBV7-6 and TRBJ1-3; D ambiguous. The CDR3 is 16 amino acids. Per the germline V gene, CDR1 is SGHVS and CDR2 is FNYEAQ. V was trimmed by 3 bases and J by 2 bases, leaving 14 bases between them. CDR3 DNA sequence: TGTGCCAGCAGCTTCCAGGCAGGATTAGCTGGAAACACCATATATTTT. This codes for CASSFQAGLAGNTIYF. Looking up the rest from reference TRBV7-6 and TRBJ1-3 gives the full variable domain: GAGVSQSPRYKVTKRGQDVALRCDPISGHVSLYWYRQALGQGPEFLTYFNYEAQQDKSGLPNDRFSAERPEGSISTLTIQRTEQRDSAMYRCASSFQAGLAGNTIYFGEGSWLTVV.

CDR3 coding DNA: TGTGCCACCGGGGAGGGGGAGGGAAACATTCAGTACTTC. As protein: CATGEGEGNIQYF. The V and J genes are TRBV24-1 and TRBJ2-4; maybe TRBD2 (7 bases). Germline CDR1 is KGHDR and CDR2 is SFDVKD. The CDR3 has 13 amino acids. V shed 9 bases and J shed 6 bases, with 14 bases lying between them.

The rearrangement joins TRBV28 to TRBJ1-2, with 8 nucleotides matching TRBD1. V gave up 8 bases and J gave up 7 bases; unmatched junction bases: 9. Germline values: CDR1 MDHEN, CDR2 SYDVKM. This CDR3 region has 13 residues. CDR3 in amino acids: CASHQGAGSGYTF. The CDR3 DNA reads TGTGCCAGCCACCAGGGGGCAGGAAGTGGCTACACCTTC.

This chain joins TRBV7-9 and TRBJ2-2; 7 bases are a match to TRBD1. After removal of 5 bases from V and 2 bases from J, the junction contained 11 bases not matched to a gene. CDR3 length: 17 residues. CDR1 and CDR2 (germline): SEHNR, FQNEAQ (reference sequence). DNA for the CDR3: TGTGCCAGCAGCGACAGGGACAACAGATTAAACACCGGGGAGCTGTTTTTT. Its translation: CASSDRDNRLNTGELFF.

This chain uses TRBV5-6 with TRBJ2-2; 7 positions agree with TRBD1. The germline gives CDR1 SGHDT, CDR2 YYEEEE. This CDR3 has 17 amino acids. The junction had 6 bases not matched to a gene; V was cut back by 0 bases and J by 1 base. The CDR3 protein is CASSLALTGLNTGELFF. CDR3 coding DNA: TGTGCCAGCAGCTTGGCCCTGACAGGGTTGAACACCGGGGAGCTGTTTTTT.

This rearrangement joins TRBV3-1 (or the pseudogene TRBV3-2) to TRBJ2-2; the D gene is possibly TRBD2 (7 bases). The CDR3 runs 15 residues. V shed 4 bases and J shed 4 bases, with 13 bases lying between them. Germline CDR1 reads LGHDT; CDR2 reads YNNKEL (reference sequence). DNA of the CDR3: TGTGCCAGCAGCCTGGGGGGGCGCGTCACCGGGGAGCTGTTTTTT. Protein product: CASSLGGRVTGELFF.

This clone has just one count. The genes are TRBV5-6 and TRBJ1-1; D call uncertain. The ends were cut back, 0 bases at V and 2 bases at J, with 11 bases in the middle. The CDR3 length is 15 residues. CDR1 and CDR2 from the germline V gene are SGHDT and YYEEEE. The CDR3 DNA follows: TGTGCCAGCAGCTTGGTTAGTGCAGGTAACACTGAAGCTTTCTTT. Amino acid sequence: CASSLVSAGNTEAFF.

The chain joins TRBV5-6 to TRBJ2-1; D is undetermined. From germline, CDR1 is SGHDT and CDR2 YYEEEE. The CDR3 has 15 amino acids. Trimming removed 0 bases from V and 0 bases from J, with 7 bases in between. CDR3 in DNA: TGTGCCAGCAGCTTGGGGCAGATCTCCTACAATGAGCAGTTCTTC. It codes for CASSLGQISYNEQFF.

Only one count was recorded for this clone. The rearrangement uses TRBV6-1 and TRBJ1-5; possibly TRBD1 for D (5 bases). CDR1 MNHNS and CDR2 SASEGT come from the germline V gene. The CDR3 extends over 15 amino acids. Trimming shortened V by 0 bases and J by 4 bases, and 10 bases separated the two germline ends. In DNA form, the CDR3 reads TGTGCCAGCAGTGAAGCTGGGGCCGGAAATCAGCCCCAGCATTTT. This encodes CASSEAGAGNQPQHF.

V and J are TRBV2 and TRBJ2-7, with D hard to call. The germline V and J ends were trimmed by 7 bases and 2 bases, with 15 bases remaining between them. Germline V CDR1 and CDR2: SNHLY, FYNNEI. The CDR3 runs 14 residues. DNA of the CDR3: TGTGCCAGCAAGAGTGTAGTCACCGCCTACGAGCAGTACTTC. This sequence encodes CASKSVVTAYEQYF.

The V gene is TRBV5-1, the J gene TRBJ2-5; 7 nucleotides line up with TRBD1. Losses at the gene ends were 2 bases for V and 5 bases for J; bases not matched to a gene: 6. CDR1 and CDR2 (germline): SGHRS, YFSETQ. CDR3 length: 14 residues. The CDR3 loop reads CASSLSGGVETQYF. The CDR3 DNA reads TGCGCCAGCAGCTTATCAGGGGGAGTGGAGACCCAGTACTTC.

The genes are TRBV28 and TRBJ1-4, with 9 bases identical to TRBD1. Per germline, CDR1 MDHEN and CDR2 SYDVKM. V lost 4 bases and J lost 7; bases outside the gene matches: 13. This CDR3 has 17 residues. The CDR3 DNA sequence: TGTGCCAGCAGTTATAGGCCAGGGACAGGGCGGATTGAAAAACTGTTTTTT. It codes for CASSYRPGTGRIEKLFF. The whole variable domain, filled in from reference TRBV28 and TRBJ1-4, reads DVKVTQSSRYLVKRTGEKVFLECVQDMDHENMFWYRQDPGLGLRLIYFSYDVKMKEKGDIPEGYSVSREKKERFSLILESASTNQTSMYLCASSYRPGTGRIEKLFFGSGTQLSVL.

The chain's CDR3 is CASGSVIRGPIYGYTF. The CDR3 DNA follows: TGTGCCAGCGGATCCGTCATAAGGGGGCCTATCTATGGCTACACCTTC. The V call is TRBV28, the J call TRBJ1-2; 7 bases line up with TRBD1. In germline, CDR1 is MDHEN, CDR2 SYDVKM. CDR3 length: 16 residues. The ends lost 8 bases at V and 4 bases at J; junction bases unmatched: 16.

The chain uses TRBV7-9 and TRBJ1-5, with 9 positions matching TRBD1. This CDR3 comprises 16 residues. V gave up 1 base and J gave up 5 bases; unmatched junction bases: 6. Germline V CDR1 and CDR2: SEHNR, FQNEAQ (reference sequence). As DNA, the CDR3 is TGTGCCAGCAGCTTAGGAGTGGACAGGGGATATCAGCCCCAGCATTTT. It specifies CASSLGVDRGYQPQHF.

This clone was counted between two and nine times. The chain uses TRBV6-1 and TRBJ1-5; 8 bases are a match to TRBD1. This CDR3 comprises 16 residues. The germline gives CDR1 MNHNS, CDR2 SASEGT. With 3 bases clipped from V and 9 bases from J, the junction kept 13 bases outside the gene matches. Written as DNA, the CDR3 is TGTGCCAGCAGTGAGGGAGTGGGGACAGGCTCCACGCCCCAGCATTTT. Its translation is CASSEGVGTGSTPQHF.

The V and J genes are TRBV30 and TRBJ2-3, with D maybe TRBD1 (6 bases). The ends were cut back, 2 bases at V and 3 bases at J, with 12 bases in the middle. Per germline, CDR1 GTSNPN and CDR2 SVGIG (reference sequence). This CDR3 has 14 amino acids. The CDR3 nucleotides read TGTGCCTGGAGTCACCAAGGGGGTACAGATACGCAGTATTTT. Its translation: CAWSHQGGTDTQYF.

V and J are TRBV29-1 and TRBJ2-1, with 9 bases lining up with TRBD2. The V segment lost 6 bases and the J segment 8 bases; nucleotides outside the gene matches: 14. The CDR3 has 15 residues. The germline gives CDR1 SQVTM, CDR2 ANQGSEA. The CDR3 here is CSVESSGAPRDEQFF. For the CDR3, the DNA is TGCAGCGTGGAATCTAGCGGGGCTCCGCGGGATGAGCAGTTCTTC.

In DNA form, the CDR3 reads TGTGCCAGCAGTTTATCGCGCGGCAGGGGTACATATGGCTACACCTTC. It is translated as CASSLSRGRGTYGYTF. The chain carries TRBV27 and TRBJ1-2, with D maybe TRBD1 (6 bases). CDR3 length: 16 residues. Germline loops: CDR1 MNHEY, CDR2 SMNVEV (reference sequence). The V gene lost 0 bases and the J gene lost 5 bases, with 16 bases spanning the gap.

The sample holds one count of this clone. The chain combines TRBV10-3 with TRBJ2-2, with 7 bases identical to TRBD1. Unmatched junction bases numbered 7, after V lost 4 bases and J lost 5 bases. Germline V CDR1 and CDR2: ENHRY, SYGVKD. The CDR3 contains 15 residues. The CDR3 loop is CAISGQGVETGELFF. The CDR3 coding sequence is TGTGCCATCAGTGGACAGGGAGTCGAGACCGGGGAGCTGTTTTTT.

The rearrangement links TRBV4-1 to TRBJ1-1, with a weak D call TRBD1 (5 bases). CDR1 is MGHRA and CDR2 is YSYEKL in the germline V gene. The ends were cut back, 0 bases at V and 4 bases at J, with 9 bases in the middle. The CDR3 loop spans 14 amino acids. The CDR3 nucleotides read TGCGCCAGCAGCCAAGATCTGGGGCGCACTGAAGCTTTCTTT. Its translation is CASSQDLGRTEAFF.

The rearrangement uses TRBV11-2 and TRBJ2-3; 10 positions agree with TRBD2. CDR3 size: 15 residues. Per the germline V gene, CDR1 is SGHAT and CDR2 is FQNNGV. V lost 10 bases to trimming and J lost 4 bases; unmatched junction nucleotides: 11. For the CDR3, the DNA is TGTGCCACTGGATCACTAGCGGGGACGGCAGATACGCAGTATTTT. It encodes CATGSLAGTADTQYF.

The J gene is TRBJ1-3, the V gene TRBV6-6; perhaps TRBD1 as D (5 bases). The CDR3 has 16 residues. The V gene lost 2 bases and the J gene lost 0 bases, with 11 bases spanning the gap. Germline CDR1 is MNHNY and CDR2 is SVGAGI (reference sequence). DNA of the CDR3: TGTGCCAGCAGTTACGCGGGGACGGCCTCTGGAAACACCATATATTTT. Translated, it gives CASSYAGTASGNTIYF.

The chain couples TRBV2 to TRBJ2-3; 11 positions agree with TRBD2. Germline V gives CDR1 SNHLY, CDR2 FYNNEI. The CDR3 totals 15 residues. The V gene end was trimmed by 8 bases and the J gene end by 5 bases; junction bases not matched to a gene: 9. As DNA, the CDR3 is TGTGCCAGCGGGCTAGCGGGGGGTGGGGGAGATACGCAGTATTTT. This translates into CASGLAGGGGDTQYF.